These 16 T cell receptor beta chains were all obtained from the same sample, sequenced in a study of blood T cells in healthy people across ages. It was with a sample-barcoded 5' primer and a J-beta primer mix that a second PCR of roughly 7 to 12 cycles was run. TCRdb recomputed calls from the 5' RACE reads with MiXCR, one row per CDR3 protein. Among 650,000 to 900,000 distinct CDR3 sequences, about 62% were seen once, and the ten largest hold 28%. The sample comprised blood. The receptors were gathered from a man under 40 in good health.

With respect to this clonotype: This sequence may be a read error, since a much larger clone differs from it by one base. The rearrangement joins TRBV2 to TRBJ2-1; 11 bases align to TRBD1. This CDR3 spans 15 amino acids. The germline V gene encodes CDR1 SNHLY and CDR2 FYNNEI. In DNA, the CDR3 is TGTGCCGGCAGACACGGACAGGGGGCGGACAATGAGCAGTTCTTC. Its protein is CAGRHGQGADNEQFF.

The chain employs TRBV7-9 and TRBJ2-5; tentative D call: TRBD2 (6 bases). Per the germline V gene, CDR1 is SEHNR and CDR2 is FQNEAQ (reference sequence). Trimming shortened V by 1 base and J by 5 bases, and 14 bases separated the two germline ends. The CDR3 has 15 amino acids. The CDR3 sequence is CASSLGIGGSETQYF. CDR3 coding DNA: TGTGCCAGCAGCTTAGGAATTGGGGGGTCGGAGACCCAGTACTTC.

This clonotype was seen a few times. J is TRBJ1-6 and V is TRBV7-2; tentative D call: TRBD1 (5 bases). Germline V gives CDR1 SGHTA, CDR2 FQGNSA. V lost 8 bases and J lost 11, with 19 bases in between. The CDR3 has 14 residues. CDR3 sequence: CASVEGLRATPLHF. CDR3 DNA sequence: TGTGCCAGCGTAGAGGGGCTTAGGGCGACACCCCTCCACTTT.

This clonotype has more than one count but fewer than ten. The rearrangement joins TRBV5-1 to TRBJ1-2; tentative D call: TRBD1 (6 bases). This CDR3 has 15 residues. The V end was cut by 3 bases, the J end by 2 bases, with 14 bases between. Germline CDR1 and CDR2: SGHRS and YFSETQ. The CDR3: CASSWGDRSNYGYTF. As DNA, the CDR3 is TGCGCCAGCAGCTGGGGCGACAGGAGCAACTATGGCTACACCTTC.

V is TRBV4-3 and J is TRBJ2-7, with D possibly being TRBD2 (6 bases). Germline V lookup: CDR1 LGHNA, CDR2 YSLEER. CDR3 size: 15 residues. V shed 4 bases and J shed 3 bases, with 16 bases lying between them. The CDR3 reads CASSLGRGSLYEQYF. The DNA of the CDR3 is TGCGCCAGCAGCCTCGGCCGGGGGAGCCTCTACGAGCAGTACTTC.

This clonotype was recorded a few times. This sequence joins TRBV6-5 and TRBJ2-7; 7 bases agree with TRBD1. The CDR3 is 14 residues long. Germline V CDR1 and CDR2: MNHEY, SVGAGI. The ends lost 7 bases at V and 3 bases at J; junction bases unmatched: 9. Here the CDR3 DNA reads TGTGCCAGCACCCGAGCGACAGGGAGCTACGAGCAGTACTTC. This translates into CASTRATGSYEQYF.

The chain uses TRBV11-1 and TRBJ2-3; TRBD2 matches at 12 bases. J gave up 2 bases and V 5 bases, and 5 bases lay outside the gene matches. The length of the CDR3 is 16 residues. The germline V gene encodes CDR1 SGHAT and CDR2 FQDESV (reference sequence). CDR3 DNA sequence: TGTGCCAGCAGCGCGACTAGCGGGGGTCTCACAGATACGCAGTATTTT. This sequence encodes CASSATSGGLTDTQYF.

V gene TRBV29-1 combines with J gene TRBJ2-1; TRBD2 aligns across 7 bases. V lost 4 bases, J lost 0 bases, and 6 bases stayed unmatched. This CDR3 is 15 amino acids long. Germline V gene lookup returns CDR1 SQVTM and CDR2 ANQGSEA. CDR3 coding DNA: TGCAGCGTTGCGGGGGGAAACCTCTCCTACAATGAGCAGTTCTTC. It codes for CSVAGGNLSYNEQFF.

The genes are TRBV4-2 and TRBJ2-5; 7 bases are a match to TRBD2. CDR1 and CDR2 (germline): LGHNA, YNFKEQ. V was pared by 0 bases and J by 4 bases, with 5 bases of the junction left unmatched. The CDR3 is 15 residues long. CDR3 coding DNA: TGTGCCAGCAGCCAAGATGTACTAGCGCGAGAGACCCAGTACTTC. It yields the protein CASSQDVLARETQYF.

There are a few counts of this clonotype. The CDR3 region is CSAPTGGTYNEQFF. In DNA, the CDR3 is TGCAGTGCTCCAACGGGGGGCACCTACAATGAGCAGTTCTTC. This sequence joins TRBV20-1 and TRBJ2-1; perhaps TRBD2 as D (7 bases). This CDR3 has 14 amino acids. V dropped 5 bases and J dropped 2 bases, with 13 bases sitting between them. Germline V gene lookup returns CDR1 DFQATT and CDR2 SNEGSKA (reference sequence).

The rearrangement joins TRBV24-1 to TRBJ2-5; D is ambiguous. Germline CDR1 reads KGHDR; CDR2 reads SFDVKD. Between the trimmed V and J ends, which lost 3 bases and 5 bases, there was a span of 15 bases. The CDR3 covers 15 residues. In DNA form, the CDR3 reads TGTGCCACCAGTGATGGTGTGGTGGGTAGGGAGACCCAGTACTTC. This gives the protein CATSDGVVGRETQYF.

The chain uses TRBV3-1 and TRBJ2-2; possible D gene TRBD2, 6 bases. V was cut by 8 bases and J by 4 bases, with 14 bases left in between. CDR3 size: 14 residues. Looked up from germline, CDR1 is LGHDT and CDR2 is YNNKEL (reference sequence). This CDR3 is CASRLDGGTGELFF. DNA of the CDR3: TGTGCCAGCCGCTTGGACGGGGGCACCGGGGAGCTGTTTTTT.

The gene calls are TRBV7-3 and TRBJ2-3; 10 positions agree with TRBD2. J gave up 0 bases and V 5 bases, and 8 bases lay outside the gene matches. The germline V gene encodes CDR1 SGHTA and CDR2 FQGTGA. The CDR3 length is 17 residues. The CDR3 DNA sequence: TGTGCCAGCAGCCCAACCGGGACTAGCGCCAGCACAGATACGCAGTATTTT. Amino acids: CASSPTGTSASTDTQYF.

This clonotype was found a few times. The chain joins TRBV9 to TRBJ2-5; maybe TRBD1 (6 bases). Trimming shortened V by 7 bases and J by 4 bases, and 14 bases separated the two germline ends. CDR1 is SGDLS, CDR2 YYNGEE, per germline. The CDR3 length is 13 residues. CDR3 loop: CASGGAGVETQYF. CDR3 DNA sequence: TGTGCCAGCGGTGGGGCAGGGGTAGAGACCCAGTACTTC. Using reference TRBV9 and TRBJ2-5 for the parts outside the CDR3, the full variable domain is DSGVTQTPKHLITATGQRVTLRCSPRSGDLSVYWYQQSLDQGLQFLIQYYNGEERAKGNILERFSAQQFPDLHSELNLSSLELGDSALYFCASGGAGVETQYFGPGTRLLVL.

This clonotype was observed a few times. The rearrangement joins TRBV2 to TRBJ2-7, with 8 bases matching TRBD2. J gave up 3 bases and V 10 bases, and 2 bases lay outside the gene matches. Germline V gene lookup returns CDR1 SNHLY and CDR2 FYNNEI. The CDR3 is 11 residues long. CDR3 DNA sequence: TGTGCCACCGGGACTAGCTACGAGCAGTACTTC. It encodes CATGTSYEQYF.

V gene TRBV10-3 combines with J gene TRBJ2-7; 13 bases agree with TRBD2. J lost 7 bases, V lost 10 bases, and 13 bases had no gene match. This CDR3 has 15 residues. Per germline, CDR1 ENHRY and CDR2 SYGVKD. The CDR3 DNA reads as TGTGCCACCGGACTAGCGGGGGAAGCCTACAATGAGCAGTACTTC. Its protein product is CATGLAGEAYNEQYF.